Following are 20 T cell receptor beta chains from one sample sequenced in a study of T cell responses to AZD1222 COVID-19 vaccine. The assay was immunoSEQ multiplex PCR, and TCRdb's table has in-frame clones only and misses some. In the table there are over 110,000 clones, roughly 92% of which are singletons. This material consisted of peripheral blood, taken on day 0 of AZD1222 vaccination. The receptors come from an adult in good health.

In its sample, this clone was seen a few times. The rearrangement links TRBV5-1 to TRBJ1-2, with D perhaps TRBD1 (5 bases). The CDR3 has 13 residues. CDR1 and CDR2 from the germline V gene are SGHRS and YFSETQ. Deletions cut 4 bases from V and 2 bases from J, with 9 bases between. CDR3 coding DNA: TGCGCCAGCAGCCCGGGGACCAACTATGGCTACACCTTC. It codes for CASSPGTNYGYTF.

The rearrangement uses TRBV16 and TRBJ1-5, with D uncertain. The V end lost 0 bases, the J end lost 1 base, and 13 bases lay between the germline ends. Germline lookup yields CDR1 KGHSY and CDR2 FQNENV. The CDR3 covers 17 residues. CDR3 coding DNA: TGTGCCAGCAGCCAATCCCAGTGGCTGGGGAGCAATCAGCCCCAGCATTTT. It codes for CASSQSQWLGSNQPQHF.

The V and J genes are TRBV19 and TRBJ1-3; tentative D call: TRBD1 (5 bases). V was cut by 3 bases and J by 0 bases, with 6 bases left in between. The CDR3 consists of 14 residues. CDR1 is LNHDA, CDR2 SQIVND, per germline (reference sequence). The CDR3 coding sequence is TGTGCCAGTAGTATCACAGGCTCTGGAAACACCATATATTTT. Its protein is CASSITGSGNTIYF.

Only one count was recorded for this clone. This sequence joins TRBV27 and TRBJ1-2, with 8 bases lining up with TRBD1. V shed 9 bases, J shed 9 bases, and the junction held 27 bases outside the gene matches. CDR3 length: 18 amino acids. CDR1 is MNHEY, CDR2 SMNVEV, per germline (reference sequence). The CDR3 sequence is CARPAKCHRTGLGGSYTF. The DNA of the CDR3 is TGTGCCAGACCGGCAAAATGTCATAGGACAGGGCTGGGTGGAAGCTACACCTTC.

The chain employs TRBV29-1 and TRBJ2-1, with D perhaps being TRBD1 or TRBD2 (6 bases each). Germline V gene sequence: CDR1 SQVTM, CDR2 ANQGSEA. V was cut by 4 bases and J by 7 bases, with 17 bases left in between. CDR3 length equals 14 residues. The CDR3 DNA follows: TGCAGCGTTGCGTGGGGGGCTGTTGCGAATGAGCAGTTCTTC. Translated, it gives CSVAWGAVANEQFF.

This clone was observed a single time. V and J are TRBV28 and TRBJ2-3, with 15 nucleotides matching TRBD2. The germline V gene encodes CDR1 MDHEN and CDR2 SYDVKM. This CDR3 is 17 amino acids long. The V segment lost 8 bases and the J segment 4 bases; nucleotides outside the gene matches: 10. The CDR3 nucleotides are TGTGCCAGCGGGACTAGCGGGAGGCCGGGTGGCGCAGATACGCAGTATTTT. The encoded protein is CASGTSGRPGGADTQYF.

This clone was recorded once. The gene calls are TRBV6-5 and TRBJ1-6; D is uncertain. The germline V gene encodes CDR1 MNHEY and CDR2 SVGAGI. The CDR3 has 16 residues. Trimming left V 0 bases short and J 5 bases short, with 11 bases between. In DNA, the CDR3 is TGTGCCAGCAGTTACTCTCCCCAAAGAAATAATTCACCCCTCCACTTT. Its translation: CASSYSPQRNNSPLHF.

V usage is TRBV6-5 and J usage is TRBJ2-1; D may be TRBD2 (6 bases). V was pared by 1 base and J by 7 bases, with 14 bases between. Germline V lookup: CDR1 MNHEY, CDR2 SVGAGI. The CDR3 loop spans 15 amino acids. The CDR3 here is CASSYFRERANEQFF. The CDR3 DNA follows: TGTGCCAGCAGTTACTTTCGGGAGCGGGCGAATGAGCAGTTCTTC.

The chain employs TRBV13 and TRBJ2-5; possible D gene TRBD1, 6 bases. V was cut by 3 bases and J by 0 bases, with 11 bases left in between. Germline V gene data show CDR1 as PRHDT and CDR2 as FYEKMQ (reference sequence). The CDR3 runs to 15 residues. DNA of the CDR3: TGTGCCAGCAGCTTCCGGGGACAAAACCAAGAGACCCAGTACTTC. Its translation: CASSFRGQNQETQYF.

This CDR3 reads CASRRTNPYEQYF. CDR3 coding DNA: TGTGCCAGCCGCCGGACAAATCCCTACGAGCAGTACTTC. This chain connects TRBV6-5 to TRBJ2-7, with a tentative D call TRBD1 (5 bases). The CDR3 contains 13 residues. V lost 8 bases and J 2 bases, leaving 13 bases between the germline ends. Germline CDR1 and CDR2: MNHEY and SVGAGI.

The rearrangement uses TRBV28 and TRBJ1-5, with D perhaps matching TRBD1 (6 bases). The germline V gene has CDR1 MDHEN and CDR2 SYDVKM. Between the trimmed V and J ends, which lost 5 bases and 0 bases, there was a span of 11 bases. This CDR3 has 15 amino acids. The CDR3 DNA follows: TGTGCCAGCAGTCGCTCAGGGGATAGCAATCAGCCCCAGCATTTT. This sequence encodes CASSRSGDSNQPQHF.

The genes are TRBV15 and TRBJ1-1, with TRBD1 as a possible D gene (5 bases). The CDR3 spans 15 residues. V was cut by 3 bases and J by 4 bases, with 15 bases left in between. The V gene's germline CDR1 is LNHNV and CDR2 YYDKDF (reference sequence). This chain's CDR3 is CATSRPDGGSTEAFF. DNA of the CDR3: TGTGCCACCAGCAGGCCTGACGGGGGGAGCACTGAAGCTTTCTTT. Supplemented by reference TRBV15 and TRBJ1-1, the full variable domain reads DAMVIQNPRYQVTQFGKPVTLSCSQTLNHNVMYWYQQKSSQAPKLLFHYYDKDFNNEADTPDNFQSRRPNTSFCFLDIRSPGLGDTAMYLCATSRPDGGSTEAFFGQGTRLTVV.

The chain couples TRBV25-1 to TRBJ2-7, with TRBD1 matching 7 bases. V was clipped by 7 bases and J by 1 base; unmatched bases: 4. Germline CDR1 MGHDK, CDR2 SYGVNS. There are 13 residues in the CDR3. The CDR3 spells CASTDRASYEQYF. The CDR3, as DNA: TGTGCCAGCACCGACAGGGCTTCCTACGAGCAGTACTTC.

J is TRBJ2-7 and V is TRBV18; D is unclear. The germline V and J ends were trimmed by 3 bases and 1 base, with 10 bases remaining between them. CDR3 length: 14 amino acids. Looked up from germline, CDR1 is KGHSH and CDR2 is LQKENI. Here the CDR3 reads CASSPGTQSYEQYF. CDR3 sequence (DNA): TGTGCCAGCTCACCGGGCACTCAGTCCTACGAGCAGTACTTC.

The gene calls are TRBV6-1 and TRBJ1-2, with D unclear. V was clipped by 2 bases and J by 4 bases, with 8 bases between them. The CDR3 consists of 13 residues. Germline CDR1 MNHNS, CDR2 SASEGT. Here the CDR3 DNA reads TGTGCCAGCAGTGAAAGCGGTTTCTATGGCTACACCTTC. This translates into CASSESGFYGYTF.

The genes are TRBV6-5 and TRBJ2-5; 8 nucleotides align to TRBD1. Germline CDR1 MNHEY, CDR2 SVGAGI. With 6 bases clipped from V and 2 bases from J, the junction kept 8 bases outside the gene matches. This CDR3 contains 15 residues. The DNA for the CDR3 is TGTGCCAGCAGCGAGGGACAGGCCTTACAAGAGACCCAGTACTTC. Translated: CASSEGQALQETQYF.

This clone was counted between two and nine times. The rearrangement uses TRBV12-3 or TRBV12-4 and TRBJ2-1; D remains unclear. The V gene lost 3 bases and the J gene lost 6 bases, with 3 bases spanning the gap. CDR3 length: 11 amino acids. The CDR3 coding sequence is TGTGCCAGCAGTTTCAGCAATGAGCAGTTCTTC. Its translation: CASSFSNEQFF.

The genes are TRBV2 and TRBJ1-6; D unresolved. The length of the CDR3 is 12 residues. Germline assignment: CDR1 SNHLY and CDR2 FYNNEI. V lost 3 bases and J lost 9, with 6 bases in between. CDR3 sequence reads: CASSEGGSPLHF. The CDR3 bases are TGTGCCAGCAGTGAGGGTGGTTCACCCCTCCACTTT. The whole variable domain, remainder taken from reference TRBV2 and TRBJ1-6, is EPEVTQTPSHQVTQMGQEVILRCVPISNHLYFYWYRQILGQKVEFLVSFYNNEISEKSEIFDDQFSVERPDGSNFTLKIRSTKLEDSAMYFCASSEGGSPLHFGNGTRLTVT.

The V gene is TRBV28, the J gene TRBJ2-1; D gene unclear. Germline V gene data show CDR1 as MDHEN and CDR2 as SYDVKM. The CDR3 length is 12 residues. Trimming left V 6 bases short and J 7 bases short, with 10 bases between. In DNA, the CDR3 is TGTGCCAGCAGCCTTCAGACGAATGAGCAGTTCTTC. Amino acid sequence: CASSLQTNEQFF.

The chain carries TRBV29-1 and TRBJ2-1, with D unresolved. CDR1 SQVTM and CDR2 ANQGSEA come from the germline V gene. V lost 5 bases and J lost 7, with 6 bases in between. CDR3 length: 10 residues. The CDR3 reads CSVSSNEQFF. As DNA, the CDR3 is TGCAGCGTTTCAAGTAATGAGCAGTTCTTC.